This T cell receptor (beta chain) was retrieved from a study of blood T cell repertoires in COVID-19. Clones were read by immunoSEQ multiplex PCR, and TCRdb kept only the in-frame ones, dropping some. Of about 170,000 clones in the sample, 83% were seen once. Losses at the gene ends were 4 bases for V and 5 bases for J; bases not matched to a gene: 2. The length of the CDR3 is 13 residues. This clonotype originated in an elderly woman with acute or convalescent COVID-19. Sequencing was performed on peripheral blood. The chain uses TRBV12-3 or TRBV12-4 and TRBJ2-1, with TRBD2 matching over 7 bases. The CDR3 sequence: CASSYGGDNEQFF. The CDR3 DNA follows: TGTGCCAGCAGTTATGGGGGGGACAATGAGCAGTTCTTC.